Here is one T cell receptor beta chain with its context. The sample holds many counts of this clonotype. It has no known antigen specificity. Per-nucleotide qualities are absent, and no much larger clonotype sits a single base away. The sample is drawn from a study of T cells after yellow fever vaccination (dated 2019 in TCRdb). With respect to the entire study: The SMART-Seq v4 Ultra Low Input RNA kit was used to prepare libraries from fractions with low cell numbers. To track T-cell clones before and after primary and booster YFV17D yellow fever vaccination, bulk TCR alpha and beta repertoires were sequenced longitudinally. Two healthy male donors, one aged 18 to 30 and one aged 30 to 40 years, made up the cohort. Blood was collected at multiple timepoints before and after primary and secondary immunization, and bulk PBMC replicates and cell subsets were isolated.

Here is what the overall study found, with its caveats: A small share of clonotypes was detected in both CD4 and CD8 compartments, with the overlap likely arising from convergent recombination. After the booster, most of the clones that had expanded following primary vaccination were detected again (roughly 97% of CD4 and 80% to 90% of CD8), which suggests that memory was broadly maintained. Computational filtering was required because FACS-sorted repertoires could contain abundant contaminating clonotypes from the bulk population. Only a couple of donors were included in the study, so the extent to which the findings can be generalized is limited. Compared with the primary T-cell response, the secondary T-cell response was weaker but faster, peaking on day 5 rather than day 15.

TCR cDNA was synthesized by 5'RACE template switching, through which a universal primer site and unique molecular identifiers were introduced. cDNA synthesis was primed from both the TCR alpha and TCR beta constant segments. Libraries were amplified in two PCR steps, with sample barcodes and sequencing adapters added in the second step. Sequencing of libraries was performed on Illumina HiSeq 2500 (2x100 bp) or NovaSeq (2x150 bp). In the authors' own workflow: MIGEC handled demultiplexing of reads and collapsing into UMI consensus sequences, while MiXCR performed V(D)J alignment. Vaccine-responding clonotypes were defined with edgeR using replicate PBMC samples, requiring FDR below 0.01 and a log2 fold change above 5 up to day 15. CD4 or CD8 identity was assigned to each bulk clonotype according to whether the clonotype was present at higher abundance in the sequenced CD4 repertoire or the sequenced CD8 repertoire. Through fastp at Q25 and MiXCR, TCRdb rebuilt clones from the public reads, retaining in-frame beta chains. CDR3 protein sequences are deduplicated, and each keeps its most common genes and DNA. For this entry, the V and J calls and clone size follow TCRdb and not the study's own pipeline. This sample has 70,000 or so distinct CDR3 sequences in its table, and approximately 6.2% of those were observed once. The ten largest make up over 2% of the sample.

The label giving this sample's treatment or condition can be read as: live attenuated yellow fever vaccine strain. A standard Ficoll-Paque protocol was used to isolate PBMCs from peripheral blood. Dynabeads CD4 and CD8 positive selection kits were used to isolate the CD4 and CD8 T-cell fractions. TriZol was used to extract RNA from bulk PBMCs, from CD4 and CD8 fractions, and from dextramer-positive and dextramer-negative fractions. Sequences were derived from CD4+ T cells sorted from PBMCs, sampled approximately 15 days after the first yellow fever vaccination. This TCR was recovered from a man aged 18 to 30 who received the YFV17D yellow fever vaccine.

The bases are TGCAGCGCCTCCGGACAGAGCTATGGCTACACCTTC. Protein translation: CSASGQSYGYTF. This chain joins TRBV29-1 to TRBJ1-2, and perhaps TRBD1 as D gene, on 6 matching bases. CDR1 and CDR2 (SQVTM, ANQGSEA) derive from the germline V gene. The V end loses 7 bases and the J end loses 4 bases, and a stretch of 13 bases separates them. The CDR3 numbers 12 residues from cysteine through phenylalanine. The kept DNA is CDR3 alone, 36 bases in frame from the first base.